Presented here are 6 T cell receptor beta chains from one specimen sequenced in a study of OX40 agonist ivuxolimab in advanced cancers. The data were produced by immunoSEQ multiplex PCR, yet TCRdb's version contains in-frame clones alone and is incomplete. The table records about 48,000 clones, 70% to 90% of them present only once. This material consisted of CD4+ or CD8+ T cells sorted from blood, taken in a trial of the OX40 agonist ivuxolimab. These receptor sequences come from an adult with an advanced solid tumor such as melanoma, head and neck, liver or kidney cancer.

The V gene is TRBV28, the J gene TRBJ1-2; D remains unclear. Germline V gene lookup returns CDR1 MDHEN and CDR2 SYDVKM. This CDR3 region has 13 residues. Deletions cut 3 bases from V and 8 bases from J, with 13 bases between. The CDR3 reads CASSFKPGGGYTF. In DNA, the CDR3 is TGTGCCAGCAGTTTTAAACCGGGAGGAGGCTACACCTTC.

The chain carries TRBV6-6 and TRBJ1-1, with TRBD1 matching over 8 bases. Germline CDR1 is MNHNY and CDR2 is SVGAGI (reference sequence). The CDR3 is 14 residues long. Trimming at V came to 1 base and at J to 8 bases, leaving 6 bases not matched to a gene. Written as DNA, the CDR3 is TGTGCCAGCAGTTACTGGACGCAGGGGGCGGAAGCTTTCTTT. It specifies CASSYWTQGAEAFF.

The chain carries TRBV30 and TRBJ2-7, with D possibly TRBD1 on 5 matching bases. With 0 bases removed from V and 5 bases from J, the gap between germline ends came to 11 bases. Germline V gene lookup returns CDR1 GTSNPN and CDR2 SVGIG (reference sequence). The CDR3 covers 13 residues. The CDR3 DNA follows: TGTGCCTGGAGTGTAGGACAACTAAACGAGCAGTACTTC. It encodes CAWSVGQLNEQYF.

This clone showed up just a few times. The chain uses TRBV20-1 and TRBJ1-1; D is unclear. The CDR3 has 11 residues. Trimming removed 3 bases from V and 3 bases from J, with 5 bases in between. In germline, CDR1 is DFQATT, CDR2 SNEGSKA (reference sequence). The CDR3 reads CSARLDTEAFF. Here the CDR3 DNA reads TGCAGTGCTAGGTTGGACACTGAAGCTTTCTTT.

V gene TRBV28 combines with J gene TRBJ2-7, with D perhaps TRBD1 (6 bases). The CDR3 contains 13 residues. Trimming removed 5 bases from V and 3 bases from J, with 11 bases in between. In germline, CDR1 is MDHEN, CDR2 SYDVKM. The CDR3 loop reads CASSVTGNYEQYF. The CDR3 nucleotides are TGTGCCAGCAGTGTTACAGGGAACTACGAGCAGTACTTC.

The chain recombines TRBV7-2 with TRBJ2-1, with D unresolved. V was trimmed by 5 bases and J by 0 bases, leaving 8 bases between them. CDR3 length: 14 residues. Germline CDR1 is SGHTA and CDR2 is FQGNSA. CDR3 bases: TGTGCCAGCAGCCGGCAGAGCTCCTACAATGAGCAGTTCTTC. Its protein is CASSRQSSYNEQFF.